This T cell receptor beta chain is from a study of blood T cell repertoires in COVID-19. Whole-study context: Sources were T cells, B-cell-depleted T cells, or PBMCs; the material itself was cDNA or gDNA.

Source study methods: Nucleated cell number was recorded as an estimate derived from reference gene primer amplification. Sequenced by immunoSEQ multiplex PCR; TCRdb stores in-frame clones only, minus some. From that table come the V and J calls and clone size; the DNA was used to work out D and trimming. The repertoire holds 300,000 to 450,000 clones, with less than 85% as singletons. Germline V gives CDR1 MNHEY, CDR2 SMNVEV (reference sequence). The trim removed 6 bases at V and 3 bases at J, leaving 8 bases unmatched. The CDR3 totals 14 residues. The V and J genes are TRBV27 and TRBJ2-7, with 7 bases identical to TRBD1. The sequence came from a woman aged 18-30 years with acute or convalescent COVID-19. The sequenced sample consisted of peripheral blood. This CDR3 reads CASSYRGEGYEQYF. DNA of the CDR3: TGTGCCAGCAGCTACAGGGGAGAGGGCTACGAGCAGTACTTC.